The source of this TCR beta chain is a study of graft-versus-host responses after intestinal transplantation. The germline gives CDR1 MGHRA, CDR2 YSYEKL. This CDR3 has 14 amino acids. The V end lost 0 bases, the J end lost 4 bases, and 10 bases lay between the germline ends. In the case of this clone: Its antigen is not identified.

Using immunoSEQ multiplex PCR, the repertoire was profiled, and TCRdb retains in-frame clones only, with some absent. The sample has tens of thousands of clones; approximately 88% are singletons. The sequencing here drew on unstimulated CD8+ T cells sorted from spleen or lymph node cells, taken before intestinal transplant. The TCR originated in a human donor who received an intestinal transplant. J is TRBJ2-7 and V is TRBV4-1; no definite D call. The CDR3, as DNA: TGCGCCAGCAGCCAAGATCACCCCCGGTACGAGCAGTACTTC. It is translated as CASSQDHPRYEQYF.